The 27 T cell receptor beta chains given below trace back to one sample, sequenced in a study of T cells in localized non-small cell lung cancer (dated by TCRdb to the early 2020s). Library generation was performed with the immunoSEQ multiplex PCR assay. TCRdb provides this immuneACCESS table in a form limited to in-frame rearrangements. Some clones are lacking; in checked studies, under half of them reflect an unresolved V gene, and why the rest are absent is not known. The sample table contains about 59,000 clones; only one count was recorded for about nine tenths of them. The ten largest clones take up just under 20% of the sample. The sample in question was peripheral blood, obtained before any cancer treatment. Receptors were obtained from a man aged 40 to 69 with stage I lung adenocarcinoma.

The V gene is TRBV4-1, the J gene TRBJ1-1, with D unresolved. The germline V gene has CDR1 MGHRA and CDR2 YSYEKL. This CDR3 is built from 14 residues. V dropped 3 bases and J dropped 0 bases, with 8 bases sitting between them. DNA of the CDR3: TGCGCCAGCAGCCAGGAGGCCTTGAACACTGAAGCTTTCTTT. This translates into CASSQEALNTEAFF.

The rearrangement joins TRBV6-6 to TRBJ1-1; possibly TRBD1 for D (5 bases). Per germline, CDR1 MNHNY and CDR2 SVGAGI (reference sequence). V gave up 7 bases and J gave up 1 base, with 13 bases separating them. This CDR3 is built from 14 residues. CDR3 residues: CASNQRGSNTEAFF. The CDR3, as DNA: TGTGCCAGCAATCAAAGGGGTTCGAACACTGAAGCTTTCTTT.

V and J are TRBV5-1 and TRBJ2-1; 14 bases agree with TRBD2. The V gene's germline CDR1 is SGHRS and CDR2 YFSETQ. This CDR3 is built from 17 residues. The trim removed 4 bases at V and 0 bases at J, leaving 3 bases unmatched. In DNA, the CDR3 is TGCGCCAGCAGCATAGGGACTAGCGGGAGCTCCTACAATGAGCAGTTCTTC. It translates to CASSIGTSGSSYNEQFF.

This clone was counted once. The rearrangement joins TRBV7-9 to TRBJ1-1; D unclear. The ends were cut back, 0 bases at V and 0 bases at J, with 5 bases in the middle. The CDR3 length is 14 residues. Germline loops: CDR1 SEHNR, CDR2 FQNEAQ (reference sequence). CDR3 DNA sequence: TGTGCCAGCAGCTTAGCGGCAGTGAACACTGAAGCTTTCTTT. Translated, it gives CASSLAAVNTEAFF.

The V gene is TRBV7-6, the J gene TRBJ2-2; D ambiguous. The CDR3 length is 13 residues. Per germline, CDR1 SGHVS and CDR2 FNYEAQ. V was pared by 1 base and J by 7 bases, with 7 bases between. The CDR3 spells CASSLGGSGELFF. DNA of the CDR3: TGTGCCAGCAGCTTAGGTGGCAGCGGGGAGCTGTTTTTT.

CDR3 sequence reads: CASSSGVGNEQFF. In DNA, the CDR3 is TGTGCCAGCAGCTCGGGCGTGGGGAATGAGCAGTTCTTC. This chain connects TRBV7-9 to TRBJ2-1; D not resolved. The V gene lost 4 bases and the J gene lost 7 bases, with 11 bases spanning the gap. CDR1 is SEHNR and CDR2 is FQNEAQ in the germline V gene (reference sequence). This CDR3 spans 13 amino acids.

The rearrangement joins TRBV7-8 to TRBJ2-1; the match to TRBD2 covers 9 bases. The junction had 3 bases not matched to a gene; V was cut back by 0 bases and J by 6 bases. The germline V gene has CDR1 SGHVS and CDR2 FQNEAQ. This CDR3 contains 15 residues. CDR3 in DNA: TGTGCCAGCAGCTTAGCCGGCGGGAGGGGCAATGAGCAGTTCTTC. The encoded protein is CASSLAGGRGNEQFF.

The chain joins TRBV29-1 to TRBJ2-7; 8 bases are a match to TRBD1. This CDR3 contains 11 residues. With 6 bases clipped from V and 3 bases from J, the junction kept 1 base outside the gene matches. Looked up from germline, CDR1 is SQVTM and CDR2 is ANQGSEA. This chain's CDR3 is CSVGTGYEQYF. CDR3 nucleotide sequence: TGCAGCGTAGGGACAGGCTACGAGCAGTACTTC.

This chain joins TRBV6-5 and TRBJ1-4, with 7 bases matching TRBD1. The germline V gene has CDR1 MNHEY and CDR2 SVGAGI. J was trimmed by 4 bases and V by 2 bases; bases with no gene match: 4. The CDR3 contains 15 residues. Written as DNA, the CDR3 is TGTGCCAGCAGTTACGGGGACAGAAATAATGAAAAACTGTTTTTT. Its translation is CASSYGDRNNEKLFF.

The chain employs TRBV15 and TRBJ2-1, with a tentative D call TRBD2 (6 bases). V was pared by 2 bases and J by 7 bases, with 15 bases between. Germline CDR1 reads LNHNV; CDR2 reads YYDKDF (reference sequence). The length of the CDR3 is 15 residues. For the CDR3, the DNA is TGTGCCACCAGCAGAACCGGGGCTAGCGCAAATGAGCAGTTCTTC. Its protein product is CATSRTGASANEQFF.

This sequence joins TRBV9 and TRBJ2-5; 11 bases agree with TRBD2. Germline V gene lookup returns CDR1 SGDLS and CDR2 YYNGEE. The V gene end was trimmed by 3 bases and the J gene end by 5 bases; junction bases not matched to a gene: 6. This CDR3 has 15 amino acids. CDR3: CASSALTSGMETQYF. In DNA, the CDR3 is TGTGCCAGCAGCGCCCTGACTAGCGGGATGGAGACCCAGTACTTC.

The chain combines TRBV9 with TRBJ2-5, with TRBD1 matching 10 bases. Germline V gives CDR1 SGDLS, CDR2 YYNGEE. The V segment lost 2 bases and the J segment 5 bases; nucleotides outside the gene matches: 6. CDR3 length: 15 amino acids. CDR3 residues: CASSVGTGDIETQYF. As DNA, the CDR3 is TGTGCCAGCAGCGTCGGGACAGGGGATATTGAGACCCAGTACTTC.

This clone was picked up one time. In DNA, the CDR3 is TGCCTGGGGTCCAGCTCCTACAATGAGCAGTTCTTC. This encodes CLGSSSYNEQFF. The chain has TRBV29-1 and TRBJ2-1; D gene unclear. The germline V gene has CDR1 SQVTM and CDR2 ANQGSEA. This CDR3 is 12 amino acids long.

The CDR3 protein is CASGSLQAQQFF. In DNA form, the CDR3 reads TGTGCTAGTGGTTCTCTGCAGGCCCAGCAGTTCTTC. The V call is TRBV12-5, the J call TRBJ2-1; D unclear. The CDR3 extends over 12 amino acids. The germline V and J ends were trimmed by 4 bases and 11 bases, with 12 bases remaining between them. Germline assignment: CDR1 LGHNT and CDR2 FRNRAP.

The CDR3 DNA reads TGTGCCAGCAGCGTAGGCACAGGGGGGCCTGCCAGCTCCTACGAGCAGTACTTC. Protein product: CASSVGTGGPASSYEQYF. V and J are TRBV9 and TRBJ2-7, with 8 bases lining up with TRBD1. The V gene's germline CDR1 is SGDLS and CDR2 YYNGEE. After removal of 0 bases from V and 0 bases from J, the junction contained 11 bases not matched to a gene. The CDR3 has 18 amino acids.

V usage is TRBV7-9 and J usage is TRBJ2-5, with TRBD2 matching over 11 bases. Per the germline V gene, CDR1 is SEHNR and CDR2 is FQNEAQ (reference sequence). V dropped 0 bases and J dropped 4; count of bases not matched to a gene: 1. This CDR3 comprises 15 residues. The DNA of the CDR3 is TGTGCCAGCAGCTTAGCTAGCGGGAGGGTAGAGACCCAGTACTTC. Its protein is CASSLASGRVETQYF.

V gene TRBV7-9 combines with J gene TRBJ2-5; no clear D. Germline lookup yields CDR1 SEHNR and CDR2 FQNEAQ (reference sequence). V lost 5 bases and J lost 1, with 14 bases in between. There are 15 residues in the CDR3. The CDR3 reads CASSSTVKLQETQYF. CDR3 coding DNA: TGTGCCAGCAGCAGTACAGTGAAACTCCAAGAGACCCAGTACTTC.

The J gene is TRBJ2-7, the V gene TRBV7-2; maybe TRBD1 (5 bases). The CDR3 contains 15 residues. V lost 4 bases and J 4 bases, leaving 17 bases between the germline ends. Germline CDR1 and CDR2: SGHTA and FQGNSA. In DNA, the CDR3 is TGTGCCAGCAGCTCCGCAATGGACATTAGGTACGAGCAGTACTTC. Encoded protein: CASSSAMDIRYEQYF.

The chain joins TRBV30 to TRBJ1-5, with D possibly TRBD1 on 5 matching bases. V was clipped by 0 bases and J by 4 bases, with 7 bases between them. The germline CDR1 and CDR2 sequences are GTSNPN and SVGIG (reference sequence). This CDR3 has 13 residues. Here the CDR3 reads CAWSVWGNQPQHF. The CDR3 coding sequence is TGTGCCTGGAGTGTATGGGGGAATCAGCCCCAGCATTTT.

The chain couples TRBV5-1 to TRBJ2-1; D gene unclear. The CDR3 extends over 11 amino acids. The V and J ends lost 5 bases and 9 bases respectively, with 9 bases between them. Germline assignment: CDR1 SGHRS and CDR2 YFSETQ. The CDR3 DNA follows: TGCGCCAGCAGAGGAGAGACTGAGCAGTTCTTC. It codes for CASRGETEQFF.

The CDR3 loop reads CASSQVDMISYNEQFF. CDR3 DNA: TGCGCCAGCAGCCAGGTCGACATGATATCCTACAATGAGCAGTTCTTC. The J gene is TRBJ2-1, the V gene TRBV4-1; the D is unclear. Trimming took 3 bases from V and 1 from J, leaving 13 bases between them. The germline V gene encodes CDR1 MGHRA and CDR2 YSYEKL. The CDR3 is 16 amino acids.

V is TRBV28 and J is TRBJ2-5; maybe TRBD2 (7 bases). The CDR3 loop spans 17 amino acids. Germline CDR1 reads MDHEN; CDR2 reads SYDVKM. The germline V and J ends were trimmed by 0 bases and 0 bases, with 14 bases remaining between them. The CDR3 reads CASSLWGGQGNQETQYF. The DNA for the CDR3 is TGTGCCAGCAGTTTATGGGGGGGGCAGGGGAACCAAGAGACCCAGTACTTC.

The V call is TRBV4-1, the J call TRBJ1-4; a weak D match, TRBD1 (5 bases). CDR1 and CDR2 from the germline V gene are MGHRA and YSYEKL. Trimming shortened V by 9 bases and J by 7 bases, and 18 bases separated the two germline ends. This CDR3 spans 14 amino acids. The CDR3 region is CASGPGQGLEKLFF. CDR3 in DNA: TGCGCCAGTGGTCCTGGGCAGGGTCTTGAAAAACTGTTTTTT.

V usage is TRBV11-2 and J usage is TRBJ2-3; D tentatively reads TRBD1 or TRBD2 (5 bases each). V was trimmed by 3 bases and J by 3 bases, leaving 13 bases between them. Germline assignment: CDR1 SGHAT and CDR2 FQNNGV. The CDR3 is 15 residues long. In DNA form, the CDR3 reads TGTGCCAGCAGCTTCGGGGCCGACGGAACAGATACGCAGTATTTT. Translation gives CASSFGADGTDTQYF. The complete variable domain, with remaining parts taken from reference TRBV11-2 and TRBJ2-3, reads EAGVAQSPRYKIIEKRQSVAFWCNPISGHATLYWYQQILGQGPKLLIQFQNNGVVDDSQLPKDRFSAERLKGVDSTLKIQPAKLEDSAVYLCASSFGADGTDTQYFGPGTRLTVL.

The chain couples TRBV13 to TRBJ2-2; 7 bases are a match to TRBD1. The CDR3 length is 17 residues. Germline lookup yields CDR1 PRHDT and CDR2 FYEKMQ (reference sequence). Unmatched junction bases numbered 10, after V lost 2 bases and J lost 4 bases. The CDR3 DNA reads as TGTGCCAGCAGCTTATTAGACACAGGGGAATTCACCGGGGAGCTGTTTTTT. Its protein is CASSLLDTGEFTGELFF.

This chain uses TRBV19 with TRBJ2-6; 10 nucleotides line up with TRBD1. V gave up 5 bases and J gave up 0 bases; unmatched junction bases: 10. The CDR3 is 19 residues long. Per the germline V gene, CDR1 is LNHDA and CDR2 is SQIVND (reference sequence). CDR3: CASSVQPGQGSSGANVLTF. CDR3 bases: TGTGCCAGTAGTGTCCAACCGGGACAGGGGAGCTCTGGGGCCAACGTCCTGACTTTC.

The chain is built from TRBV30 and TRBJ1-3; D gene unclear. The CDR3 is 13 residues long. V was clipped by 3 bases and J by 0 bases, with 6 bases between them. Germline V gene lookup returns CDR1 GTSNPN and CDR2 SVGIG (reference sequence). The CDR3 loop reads CAWRTDSGNTIYF. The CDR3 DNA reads TGTGCCTGGAGGACGGACTCTGGAAACACCATATATTTT.